This TCR beta chain appears in the sequencing data of a study of blood T cell repertoires in COVID-19. Study-wide context: Acute-phase and convalescent COVID-19 samples originated in the United States, Italy and Spain. The analysed material was cDNA or gDNA that came from T cells, B-cell-depleted T cells, or PBMCs.

Cohort allocation depended upon clinical history that participants reported. The CDR3 has 15 residues. Per the germline V gene, CDR1 is GTSNPN and CDR2 is SVGIG (reference sequence). V was clipped by 0 bases and J by 5 bases; unmatched bases: 5. Authors' analysis steps: Estimation of nucleated cell counts was performed using reference gene primer amplification. Assay used: immunoSEQ multiplex PCR; TCRdb lists only in-frame clones, some missing. V, J and clone size are those of that table, while D and trimming were read from the DNA. Here the sample spans about 480,000 clones, around nine tenths being singletons.

The rearrangement links TRBV30 to TRBJ2-3, with 10 bases fitting TRBD2. Material: PBMCs or T cells enriched from blood (not recorded which). This TCR was sampled from a woman aged 35 to 49 who had recovered from COVID-19. In DNA, the CDR3 is TGTGCCTGGAGTGTCCTAGCGGGAGTTCGAGATACGCAGTATTTT. Residues: CAWSVLAGVRDTQYF.